This T cell receptor (beta chain) stems from a study of control samples from healthy donors and cancer patients. This clone was seen a few times. The V and J ends lost 9 bases and 7 bases, in that order; junction bases with no gene match: 1. The CDR3 extends over 11 amino acids. CDR1 is SNHLY, CDR2 FYNNEI, per germline. The table came from immunoSEQ multiplex PCR; TCRdb's copy has only in-frame clones and leaves some out. This table holds 90,000 to 100,000 clones, approximately 81% found once. The source material was blood. The chain is built from TRBV2 and TRBJ2-1, with 9 nucleotides matching TRBD1. This receptor was obtained from a woman aged 30 to 39 in good health. CDR3 sequence reads: CASDRGNEQFF. CDR3 DNA: TGTGCCAGTGACAGGGGGAATGAGCAGTTCTTC.